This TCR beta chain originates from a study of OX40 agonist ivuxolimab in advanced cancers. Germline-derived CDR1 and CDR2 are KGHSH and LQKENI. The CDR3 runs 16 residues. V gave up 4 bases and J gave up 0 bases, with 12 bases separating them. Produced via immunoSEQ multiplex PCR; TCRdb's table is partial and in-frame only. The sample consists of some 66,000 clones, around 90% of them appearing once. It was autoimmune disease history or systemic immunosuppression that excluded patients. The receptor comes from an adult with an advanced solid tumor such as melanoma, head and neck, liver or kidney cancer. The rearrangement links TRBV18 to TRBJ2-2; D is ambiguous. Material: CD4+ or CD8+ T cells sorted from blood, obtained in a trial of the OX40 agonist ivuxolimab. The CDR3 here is CASSLRRHPNTGELFF. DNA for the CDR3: TGTGCCAGCTCACTACGACGTCACCCGAACACCGGGGAGCTGTTTTTT.